These 5 T cell receptor beta chains came from one sample sequenced in a study of T-cell reconstitution after alpha-beta-depleted transplantation in children. The authors prepared the TCRbeta library with unique molecular identifiers. TCRdb re-derived calls from the PCR reads in MiXCR, one entry per CDR3 protein. The sample lists about 240,000 distinct CDR3 sequences, roughly 24% occurring once. Sequenced material: PBMCs, taken before TCRalphabeta/CD19-depleted stem cell transplant. The origin of the receptors is a girl aged 2 to 9 with Fanconi anemia, due to receive a stem cell transplant.

In this sample, this clonotype turned up many times. The chain couples TRBV6-1 to TRBJ2-1; D is undetermined. Germline loops: CDR1 MNHNS, CDR2 SASEGT. V dropped 4 bases and J dropped 2 bases, with 9 bases sitting between them. The CDR3 consists of 14 residues. This CDR3 reads CASSGVWAYNEQFF. In nucleotides, the CDR3 is TGTGCCAGCAGTGGGGTCTGGGCCTACAATGAGCAGTTCTTC.

The chain carries TRBV20-1 and TRBJ2-1, with 9 bases aligning to TRBD1. CDR1 is DFQATT, CDR2 SNEGSKA, per germline (reference sequence). V shed 4 bases, J shed 4 bases, and the junction held 8 bases outside the gene matches. The CDR3 spans 15 residues. This CDR3 reads CSATSRDRVYNEQFF. The DNA for the CDR3 is TGCAGTGCTACCTCCCGGGACAGGGTTTACAATGAGCAGTTCTTC.

A few counts support this clonotype. The chain is built from TRBV20-1 and TRBJ2-1, with 9 nucleotides matching TRBD2. The CDR3 runs to 14 residues. V shed 2 bases, J shed 6 bases, and the junction held 5 bases outside the gene matches. Per the germline V gene, CDR1 is DFQATT and CDR2 is SNEGSKA (reference sequence). This chain's CDR3 is CSARSGLAVNEQFF. The CDR3 bases are TGCAGTGCTAGATCGGGACTAGCAGTCAATGAGCAGTTCTTC.

There are many counts of this clonotype. The V gene is TRBV29-1, the J gene TRBJ2-3; 7 bases align to TRBD1. With V trimmed by 8 bases and J by 3 bases, 17 bases remained unmatched. The CDR3 contains 16 residues. Germline CDR1 is SQVTM and CDR2 is ANQGSEA. Here the CDR3 DNA reads TGCAGCAAGAGGCCCGAAGACAGGGAGAGGACAGATACGCAGTATTTT. Its translation is CSKRPEDRERTDTQYF.

This clonotype occurred many times. The genes are TRBV10-2 and TRBJ2-3; D unclear. The length of the CDR3 is 13 residues. V was pared by 2 bases and J by 3 bases, with 6 bases between. The germline gives CDR1 WSHSY, CDR2 SAAADI. The CDR3 DNA sequence: TGCGCCAGCAGTGAGACCCATACAGATACGCAGTATTTT. Protein sequence: CASSETHTDTQYF.